This TCR beta chain was recorded in a study of blood T cell repertoires in COVID-19 (dated by TCRdb to 2018 to 2021). Background on the whole study: Samples covering the acute and convalescent phases of COVID-19 were provided by collaborators in the United States, Italy and Spain. The material from the prospective study consisted of cDNA or gDNA derived from T cells, B-cell-depleted T cells, or PBMCs. The dataset comprised deeply sampled blood TCRbeta repertoires from subjects exposed to, actively infected with, or recovered from COVID-19. The repertoires were made available in a free public database intended to serve as a resource for research on the immune response to SARS-CoV-2. Samples were obtained from the ongoing ImmuneRACE study (first 160 participants) and from 950 to 1,500 subjects provided by 6 global collaborators. A de-identified subject ID, COVID-19 status, age in years and sex were almost always included in the sample metadata. HLA class I and class II types, where available, came from metadata supplied by the sample provider rather than from assay-based typing.

The research as a whole found: How much clinical and demographic metadata was included differed by source and by participant, and the metadata was provided uncurated.

Concerning this clone itself: It lacks a known antigen. An end of the junction differs from the germline gene, which may be a read error.

The CDR3 covers 13 residues, taking in both the cysteine and the phenylalanine. Only CDR3 DNA remains: 39 bases, in frame from the first base. For CDR1 and CDR2, the germline V gene lists SGHDT and YYEEEE. Collaborating institutions collected whole blood in K2EDTA tubes following their own protocols. For TCRbeta analysis, collaborators shipped samples in one of three forms: frozen whole blood, isolated PBMCs, or DNA extracted from either of those sample types. The immunoSEQ Assay, a bias-controlled multiplex PCR, was used to amplify TCRbeta CDR3 regions from genomic DNA. In the original analysis: The number of nucleated cells in each sample was estimated by amplification of reference gene primers within the assay. To quantify the absolute abundance of each unique TCRbeta CDR3 rearrangement, sequence reads were collapsed and filtered. For each sample, productive Simpson clonality was calculated as the square root of Simpson's diversity index across productive rearrangements. The table comes from immuneACCESS by way of TCRdb, which keeps in-frame sequences with V and J called. Part of the clones is missing from these tables; in studies checked, under half for an unresolved V gene and the rest for unknown reasons. From that table come the V and J calls and clone size; the DNA was used to work out D and trimming. This sample lists about 94,000 clones; about 80% were detected once. Around 6.6% of the sample is taken by the ten largest.

The chain couples TRBV5-6 to TRBJ2-7; 8 central nucleotides agree with TRBD2. The sequence was obtained from a man aged 60-69 years with acute or convalescent COVID-19. Sequences were obtained from peripheral blood. The CDR3 region: CASTMAGGYAQYF. The DNA sequence reads TGTGCCAGCACCATGGCGGGGGGCTACGCGCAGTACTTC.